This T cell receptor beta chain was captured by sequencing in a study of shared clonotypes between healthy human individuals. Study-wide background: A couple of female and a few male donors aged 18 to 49 were enrolled.

The table came from immunoSEQ multiplex PCR; TCRdb's copy has only in-frame clones and leaves some out. The sample contains about 2.3 million clones, 93% of which appear only once. Germline V gene sequence: CDR1 SGHRS, CDR2 YFSETQ. Trimming left V 2 bases short and J 4 bases short, with 11 bases between. There are 14 residues in the CDR3. The gene calls are TRBV5-1 and TRBJ2-3; D perhaps matches TRBD2 (5 bases). The origin of this receptor is a man in his late teens or twenties in good health. Some clones in this sample may be carry-over from other donors' samples. Sequencing was done on a sample of naive CD4+ T cells from PBMCs. Noted subset: CD45RA+ positively selected. The CDR3 sequence is CASSLKEVSDTQYF. The CDR3 nucleotides are TGCGCCAGCAGCTTAAAGGAGGTCTCAGATACGCAGTATTTT.